This entry lists 22 T cell receptor beta chains sequenced from one sample in a study of blood T cell repertoires in COVID-19 (dated by TCRdb to 2018 to 2021). Libraries were constructed by the immunoSEQ multiplex PCR assay. The clones in this table, taken by TCRdb from immuneACCESS, are in-frame only. Not every clone is retained; where verified, under half of the shortfall comes from an unresolved V gene, and the cause of the rest is unknown. The sample profile shows about 140,000 clones; around nine tenths of them were found once. The ten largest clones add up to roughly 4% of the sample. Sequencing used peripheral blood. These receptors were taken from a woman aged 40 to 49 with acute or convalescent COVID-19.

The chain employs TRBV6-5 and TRBJ2-1; 7 bases are shared with TRBD1. The CDR3 totals 14 residues. V was clipped by 0 bases and J by 6 bases; unmatched bases: 2. Germline values: CDR1 MNHEY, CDR2 SVGAGI. CDR3 in amino acids: CASSYSAGGNEQFF. In DNA, the CDR3 is TGTGCCAGCAGTTACTCGGCAGGGGGCAATGAGCAGTTCTTC.

The genes are TRBV5-1 and TRBJ2-7; 9 nucleotides align to TRBD2. Germline V gene lookup returns CDR1 SGHRS and CDR2 YFSETQ. J was trimmed by 5 bases and V by 5 bases; bases with no gene match: 8. The CDR3 covers 14 residues. The CDR3 sequence is CASRVAGAGNEQYF. DNA for the CDR3: TGCGCCAGCAGGGTAGCGGGAGCTGGGAACGAGCAGTACTTC.

About this clone itself: Mismatch with germline at one junction end may stem from a read error. V gene TRBV2 combines with J gene TRBJ2-7; 7 bases match TRBD2. CDR3 size: 13 residues. CDR1 SNHLY and CDR2 FYNNEI come from the germline V gene. Written as DNA, the CDR3 is TGTGCCAGCAGTGAGGGGCAAACTAGCGTTGTCCTCTTC. Protein product: CASSEGQTSVVLF.

The chain is built from TRBV28 and TRBJ1-5; D remains unclear. The CDR3 covers 14 residues. CDR1 is MDHEN and CDR2 is SYDVKM in the germline V gene. The ends were cut back, 3 bases at V and 1 base at J, with 7 bases in the middle. CDR3 loop: CASSFLISNQPQHF. CDR3 DNA: TGTGCCAGCAGTTTCCTAATAAGCAATCAGCCCCAGCATTTT.

This clone has only one observation. This chain connects TRBV28 to TRBJ1-4; D remains ambiguous. There are 15 residues in the CDR3. Trimming stripped 6 bases from V and 4 bases from J, with 15 bases between. Germline CDR1 and CDR2: MDHEN and SYDVKM. CDR3 region: CASSPLGHINEKLFF. The CDR3 DNA is TGTGCCAGCAGCCCTCTTGGCCATATTAATGAAAAACTGTTTTTT.

This chain links TRBV28 with TRBJ2-7; no definite D call. This CDR3 is built from 16 residues. Germline assignment: CDR1 MDHEN and CDR2 SYDVKM. V shed 6 bases and J shed 0 bases, with 18 bases lying between them. The CDR3 sequence is CASSRNLGRSSYEQYF. CDR3 nucleotides: TGTGCCAGCAGCCGCAACCTAGGTCGTTCCTCCTACGAGCAGTACTTC.

The V call is TRBV14, the J call TRBJ2-2; D is undetermined. The V end lost 0 bases, the J end lost 13 bases, and 9 bases lay between the germline ends. This CDR3 has 12 residues. Germline CDR1 SGHDN, CDR2 FVKESK. The CDR3: CASSQDLSTLFF. The CDR3 region has the DNA TGTGCCAGCAGCCAAGATCTGAGTACGCTGTTTTTT. The full variable domain, with the rest looked up from reference TRBV14 and TRBJ2-2, is EAGVTQFPSHSVIEKGQTVTLRCDPISGHDNLYWYRRVMGKEIKFLLHFVKESKQDESGMPNNRFLAERTGGTYSTLKVQPAELEDSGVYFCASSQDLSTLFFGEGSRLTVL.

The gene calls are TRBV7-9 and TRBJ1-2; D is unclear. This CDR3 comprises 13 residues. The germline V gene has CDR1 SEHNR and CDR2 FQNEAQ (reference sequence). Trimming shortened V by 3 bases and J by 2 bases, and 7 bases separated the two germline ends. Here the CDR3 DNA reads TGTGCCAGCAGCTTTGCAGAAAACTATGGCTACACCTTC. Translated: CASSFAENYGYTF.

The CDR3: CASSSGGGGDNSPLHF. The CDR3 DNA sequence: TGTGCCAGCAGTTCCGGAGGGGGGGGCGATAATTCACCCCTCCACTTT. The chain combines TRBV28 with TRBJ1-6, with a tentative D call TRBD1 (6 bases). Germline loops: CDR1 MDHEN, CDR2 SYDVKM. This CDR3 has 16 residues. Deletions cut 4 bases from V and 5 bases from J, with 15 bases between.

This clone was seen a single time. The CDR3 DNA sequence: TGTGCCAGCAGCTCCCCCATGAGAGAGACCCAGTACTTC. Protein sequence: CASSSPMRETQYF. V gene TRBV5-6 combines with J gene TRBJ2-5; D gene unclear. Germline CDR1 and CDR2: SGHDT and YYEEEE. V lost 3 bases, J lost 4 bases, and 10 bases lay in between. The CDR3 runs 13 residues.

CDR3 amino acids: CAWSVGPSLNQPQHF. CDR3 in DNA: TGTGCCTGGAGTGTTGGGCCGTCACTCAATCAGCCCCAGCATTTT. The rearrangement uses TRBV30 and TRBJ1-5; D is ambiguous. The ends were cut back, 0 bases at V and 3 bases at J, with 12 bases in the middle. The CDR3 has 15 amino acids. Germline CDR1 reads GTSNPN; CDR2 reads SVGIG (reference sequence).

The V and J genes are TRBV28 and TRBJ1-2; D not certain. Trimming took 10 bases from V and 2 from J, leaving 14 bases between them. Germline V gene data show CDR1 as MDHEN and CDR2 as SYDVKM. The CDR3 consists of 13 residues. The CDR3 nucleotides are TGTGCCACCCTAATAGACGGGAACTATGGCTACACCTTC. This sequence encodes CATLIDGNYGYTF.

The chain joins TRBV11-2 to TRBJ1-4, with D uncertain. Germline V gives CDR1 SGHAT, CDR2 FQNNGV. The CDR3 has 13 residues. V was pared by 5 bases and J by 8 bases, with 12 bases between. CDR3: CASSPTNQEKLFF. Written as DNA, the CDR3 is TGTGCCAGCAGCCCAACCAATCAGGAAAAACTGTTTTTT.

V usage is TRBV2 and J usage is TRBJ2-1; D gene unclear. The CDR3 runs 12 residues. V was cut by 4 bases and J by 4 bases, with 5 bases left in between. In germline, CDR1 is SNHLY, CDR2 FYNNEI. In nucleotides, the CDR3 is TGTGCCAGCAGTGCACAATACAATGAGCAGTTCTTC. It translates to CASSAQYNEQFF.

As DNA, the CDR3 is TGTGCCAGCTCAATAGAGCGGAACCGTTGGGAGCAGTACTTC. Its translation: CASSIERNRWEQYF. This chain uses TRBV18 with TRBJ2-7; possibly TRBD2 for D (5 bases). Trimming pared 5 bases from V and 7 bases from J, leaving 18 bases between. This CDR3 contains 14 residues. Germline V gives CDR1 KGHSH, CDR2 LQKENI.

V usage is TRBV2 and J usage is TRBJ2-3; 9 bases match TRBD2. Trimming removed 7 bases from V and 1 base from J; junction bases left unmatched: 3. CDR3 length equals 14 residues. The germline CDR1 and CDR2 sequences are SNHLY and FYNNEI. The CDR3 DNA follows: TGTGCCAGCACCCGGACTAGCGGCACAGATACGCAGTATTTT. Its translation: CASTRTSGTDTQYF.

This clone was picked up many times. This chain connects TRBV19 to TRBJ1-4; 7 nucleotides agree with TRBD1. Trimming at V came to 7 bases and at J to 5 bases, leaving 10 bases not matched to a gene. Germline V gene data show CDR1 as LNHDA and CDR2 as SQIVND (reference sequence). This CDR3 has 15 residues. CDR3 in amino acids: CASKGGQVLNEKLFF. The DNA for the CDR3 is TGTGCCAGTAAAGGAGGACAGGTACTGAATGAAAAACTGTTTTTT.

The chain recombines TRBV29-1 with TRBJ2-1; D might be TRBD1 (5 bases). This CDR3 has 15 residues. V was clipped by 6 bases and J by 0 bases, with 15 bases between them. Germline CDR1 SQVTM, CDR2 ANQGSEA. CDR3 bases: TGCAGCGTGATCCCGCTGGGGCCCTCCTACAATGAGCAGTTCTTC. Protein product: CSVIPLGPSYNEQFF.

In this sample, this clone turned up once. The V call is TRBV7-3, the J call TRBJ2-3; weak D call: TRBD1 (6 bases). The ends were cut back, 5 bases at V and 3 bases at J, with 12 bases in the middle. This CDR3 contains 14 residues. Germline CDR1 SGHTA, CDR2 FQGTGA. CDR3 coding DNA: TGTGCCAGCAGCCCGGGACATTCTACAGATACGCAGTATTTT. Its translation is CASSPGHSTDTQYF.

The chain is built from TRBV6-6 and TRBJ1-5, with 7 bases identical to TRBD1. The CDR3 has 13 residues. Trimming cost V 8 bases and J 6 bases; bases outside gene matches: 7. CDR1 MNHNY and CDR2 SVGAGI come from the germline V gene (reference sequence). Here the CDR3 reads CASSRGVGQPQHF. Written as DNA, the CDR3 is TGTGCCAGCTCCAGGGGGGTCGGTCAGCCCCAGCATTTT.

This clone was picked up a small number of times. The chain combines TRBV11-2 with TRBJ1-6; tentatively, D is TRBD1 (6 bases). The CDR3 loop spans 16 amino acids. V was cut by 7 bases and J by 0 bases, with 13 bases left in between. CDR1 is SGHAT and CDR2 is FQNNGV in the germline V gene. The CDR3 coding sequence is TGTGCCAGCAACCCCACAGGGAGCTCCTATAATTCACCCCTCCACTTT. Its protein product is CASNPTGSSYNSPLHF.

The rearrangement joins TRBV4-1 to TRBJ1-3; tentatively, D is TRBD1 (5 bases). V was shortened by 1 base and J by 0 bases, with 19 bases between the two germline ends. The CDR3 length is 19 residues. CDR1 and CDR2 from the germline V gene are MGHRA and YSYEKL. The CDR3: CASSQVLQGTGVSGNTIYF. The CDR3 nucleotides read TGCGCCAGCAGCCAAGTTTTGCAGGGAACGGGAGTCTCTGGAAACACCATATATTTT.